Below, 15 T cell receptor beta chains from the same sample are listed, as sequenced in a study of blood T cells in healthy people across ages. A second PCR of 7 to 11 cycles used a sample-barcoded 5' primer and a J-beta primer mix. One entry per CDR3 protein results from TCRdb running MiXCR on the 5' RACE reads. The sample consists of 600,000 to 650,000 distinct CDR3 sequences, roughly 58% of them appearing once. Source material: blood. All receptors come from a man in his sixties in good health.

This clonotype was picked up one time. V and J are TRBV20-1 and TRBJ1-4; 7 bases align to TRBD1. The V and J ends lost 4 bases and 7 bases, in that order; junction bases with no gene match: 6. Germline CDR1 reads DFQATT; CDR2 reads SNEGSKA (reference sequence). The CDR3 contains 13 residues. CDR3 in amino acids: CSAIRQGGEKLFF. The CDR3 bases are TGCAGTGCTATAAGACAGGGTGGTGAAAAACTGTTTTTT.

The chain employs TRBV2 and TRBJ1-2; TRBD1 agrees at 7 bases. This CDR3 is built from 13 residues. CDR1 and CDR2 from the germline V gene are SNHLY and FYNNEI. Trimming cost V 6 bases and J 8 bases; bases outside gene matches: 9. CDR3 loop: CASSRGGQVGYTF. For the CDR3, the DNA is TGTGCCAGCAGCAGGGGGGGGCAGGTCGGCTACACCTTC.

This clonotype was detected a few times. The chain couples TRBV29-1 to TRBJ2-4, with D perhaps TRBD2 (6 bases). The CDR3 runs 13 residues. From germline, CDR1 is SQVTM and CDR2 ANQGSEA. V was cut by 3 bases and J by 7 bases, with 13 bases left in between. The DNA of the CDR3 is TGCAGCGTTGATTCAGCGGCGGGGAACATTCAGTACTTC. Protein: CSVDSAAGNIQYF.

The chain employs TRBV5-1 and TRBJ1-4, with TRBD1 as a possible D gene (5 bases). The CDR3 consists of 15 residues. Germline values: CDR1 SGHRS, CDR2 YFSETQ. Trimming removed 0 bases from V and 2 bases from J, with 8 bases in between. The CDR3 coding sequence is TGCGCCAGCAGCTTGGTCCCAGGGACTAATGAAAAACTGTTTTTT. Protein product: CASSLVPGTNEKLFF.

The rearrangement joins TRBV10-3 to TRBJ2-4; D might be TRBD1 or TRBD2, each matching 7 bases. The closer fit of TRBJ2-7 to the DNA end suggests the J call may be wrong. CDR1 is ENHRY and CDR2 is SYGVKD in the germline V gene. This CDR3 is 16 amino acids long. CDR3 bases: TGTGCCATCAGTGACGGGAGGACAGGCGCCACCTACGAGCAGTACTTC. It specifies CAISDGRTGATYEQYF.

This clonotype was counted between two and nine times. The chain is built from TRBV18 and TRBJ2-5, with 9 bases aligning to TRBD1. J was trimmed by 5 bases and V by 8 bases; bases with no gene match: 12. This CDR3 comprises 15 residues. Germline loops: CDR1 KGHSH, CDR2 LQKENI. DNA for the CDR3: TGTGCCAGCGCCCCCCGACAGGGGGTAGGGGAGACCCAGTACTTC. This gives the protein CASAPRQGVGETQYF.

The gene calls are TRBV20-1 and TRBJ2-5; 15 positions match TRBD2. Germline V gives CDR1 DFQATT, CDR2 SNEGSKA (reference sequence). The V segment lost 6 bases and the J segment 4 bases; nucleotides outside the gene matches: 12. CDR3 length: 17 residues. CDR3 in amino acids: CSAQRGLAGGHRETQYF. In DNA form, the CDR3 reads TGCAGTGCCCAAAGGGGACTAGCGGGGGGCCATAGAGAGACCCAGTACTTC.

The gene calls are TRBV7-2 and TRBJ1-3; no firm D call. The V end lost 4 bases, the J end lost 0 bases, and 10 bases lay between the germline ends. CDR1 is SGHTA, CDR2 FQGNSA, per germline. The CDR3 consists of 15 residues. In DNA, the CDR3 is TGTGCCAGCAGCTCAAGTGGCGGCTCTGGAAACACCATATATTTT. Translated: CASSSSGGSGNTIYF.

The V and J genes are TRBV4-2 and TRBJ1-6; no definite D call. The CDR3 contains 15 residues. The germline CDR1 and CDR2 sequences are LGHNA and YNFKEQ. The ends were cut back, 0 bases at V and 9 bases at J, with 12 bases in the middle. Here the CDR3 reads CASSQDGGIGSPLHF. The CDR3 DNA reads as TGTGCCAGCAGCCAAGACGGAGGGATTGGTTCACCCCTCCACTTT.

This clonotype was picked up one time. V gene TRBV20-1 combines with J gene TRBJ2-3; TRBD2 might be the D (5 bases). V dropped 3 bases and J dropped 2 bases, with 9 bases sitting between them. CDR1 DFQATT and CDR2 SNEGSKA come from the germline V gene (reference sequence). The CDR3 sequence is 13 residues long. CDR3 sequence reads: CSARWGDTDTQYF. The DNA for the CDR3 is TGCAGTGCTAGGTGGGGAGACACAGATACGCAGTATTTT.

The gene calls are TRBV29-1 and TRBJ1-1; D is uncertain. The CDR3 is 12 residues long. The V end was cut by 5 bases, the J end by 6 bases, with 13 bases between. Germline V CDR1 and CDR2: SQVTM, ANQGSEA. CDR3 DNA sequence: TGCAGCGTTAGAGGAGGGTTCGCTGAAGCTTTCTTT. Its translation: CSVRGGFAEAFF.

The chain uses TRBV18 and TRBJ2-1; D is possibly TRBD1 (5 bases). The CDR3 contains 13 residues. V shed 6 bases and J shed 8 bases, with 14 bases lying between them. Germline CDR1 KGHSH, CDR2 LQKENI. This chain's CDR3 is CASSPWQGDEQFF. CDR3 nucleotides: TGTGCCAGCTCCCCATGGCAGGGCGATGAGCAGTTCTTC.

About this clonotype: A much larger clone differs by one base, so this may be a read error. The chain uses TRBV5-6 and TRBJ2-5; 7 bases agree with TRBD2. The trim removed 1 base at V and 4 bases at J, leaving 10 bases unmatched. The germline V gene has CDR1 SGHDT and CDR2 YYEEEE. This CDR3 contains 16 residues. CDR3 nucleotides: TGTGCCAGCAGCTTGCGTCGACGGGCTAGCGGAGAGACCCAGTACTTC. This encodes CASSLRRRASGETQYF.

This sequence joins TRBV15 and TRBJ1-2; 7 bases map to TRBD1. V lost 1 base to trimming and J lost 4 bases; unmatched junction nucleotides: 12. Germline assignment: CDR1 LNHNV and CDR2 YYDKDF (reference sequence). The CDR3 runs to 17 residues. This CDR3 is CATSRGGAGGSGYGYTF. DNA of the CDR3: TGTGCCACCAGCAGAGGCGGGGCAGGGGGTTCTGGCTATGGCTACACCTTC.

The chain recombines TRBV6-1 with TRBJ1-1, with D perhaps matching TRBD1 (6 bases). The CDR3 length is 14 residues. The V end was cut by 10 bases, the J end by 3 bases, with 18 bases between. From germline, CDR1 is MNHNS and CDR2 SASEGT. Here the CDR3 DNA reads TGTGCCACCAAACGAGGGGAGGGGGACACTGAAGCTTTCTTT. It is translated as CATKRGEGDTEAFF.